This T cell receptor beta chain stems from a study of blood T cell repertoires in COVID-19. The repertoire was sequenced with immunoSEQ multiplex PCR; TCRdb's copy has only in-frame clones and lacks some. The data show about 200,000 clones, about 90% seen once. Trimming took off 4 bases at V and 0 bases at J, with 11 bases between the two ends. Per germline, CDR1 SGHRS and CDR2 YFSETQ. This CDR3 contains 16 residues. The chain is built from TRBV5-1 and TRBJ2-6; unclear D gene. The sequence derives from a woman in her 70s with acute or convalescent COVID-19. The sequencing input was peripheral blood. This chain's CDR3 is CASSPEGVSGANVLTF. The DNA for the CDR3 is TGCGCCAGCAGCCCGGAAGGAGTCTCTGGGGCCAACGTCCTGACTTTC.